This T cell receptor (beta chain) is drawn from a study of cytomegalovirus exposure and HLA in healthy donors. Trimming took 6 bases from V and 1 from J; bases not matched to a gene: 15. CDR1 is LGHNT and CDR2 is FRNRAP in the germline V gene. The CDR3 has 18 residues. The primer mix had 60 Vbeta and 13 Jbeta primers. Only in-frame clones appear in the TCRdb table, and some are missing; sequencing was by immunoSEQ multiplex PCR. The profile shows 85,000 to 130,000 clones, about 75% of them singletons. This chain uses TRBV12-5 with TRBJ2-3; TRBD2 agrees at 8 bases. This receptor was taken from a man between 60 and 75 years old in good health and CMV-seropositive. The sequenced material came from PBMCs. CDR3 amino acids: CASGNERGGTGRTDTQYF. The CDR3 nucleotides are TGTGCTAGTGGCAACGAACGCGGGGGGACCGGGCGCACAGATACGCAGTATTTT.